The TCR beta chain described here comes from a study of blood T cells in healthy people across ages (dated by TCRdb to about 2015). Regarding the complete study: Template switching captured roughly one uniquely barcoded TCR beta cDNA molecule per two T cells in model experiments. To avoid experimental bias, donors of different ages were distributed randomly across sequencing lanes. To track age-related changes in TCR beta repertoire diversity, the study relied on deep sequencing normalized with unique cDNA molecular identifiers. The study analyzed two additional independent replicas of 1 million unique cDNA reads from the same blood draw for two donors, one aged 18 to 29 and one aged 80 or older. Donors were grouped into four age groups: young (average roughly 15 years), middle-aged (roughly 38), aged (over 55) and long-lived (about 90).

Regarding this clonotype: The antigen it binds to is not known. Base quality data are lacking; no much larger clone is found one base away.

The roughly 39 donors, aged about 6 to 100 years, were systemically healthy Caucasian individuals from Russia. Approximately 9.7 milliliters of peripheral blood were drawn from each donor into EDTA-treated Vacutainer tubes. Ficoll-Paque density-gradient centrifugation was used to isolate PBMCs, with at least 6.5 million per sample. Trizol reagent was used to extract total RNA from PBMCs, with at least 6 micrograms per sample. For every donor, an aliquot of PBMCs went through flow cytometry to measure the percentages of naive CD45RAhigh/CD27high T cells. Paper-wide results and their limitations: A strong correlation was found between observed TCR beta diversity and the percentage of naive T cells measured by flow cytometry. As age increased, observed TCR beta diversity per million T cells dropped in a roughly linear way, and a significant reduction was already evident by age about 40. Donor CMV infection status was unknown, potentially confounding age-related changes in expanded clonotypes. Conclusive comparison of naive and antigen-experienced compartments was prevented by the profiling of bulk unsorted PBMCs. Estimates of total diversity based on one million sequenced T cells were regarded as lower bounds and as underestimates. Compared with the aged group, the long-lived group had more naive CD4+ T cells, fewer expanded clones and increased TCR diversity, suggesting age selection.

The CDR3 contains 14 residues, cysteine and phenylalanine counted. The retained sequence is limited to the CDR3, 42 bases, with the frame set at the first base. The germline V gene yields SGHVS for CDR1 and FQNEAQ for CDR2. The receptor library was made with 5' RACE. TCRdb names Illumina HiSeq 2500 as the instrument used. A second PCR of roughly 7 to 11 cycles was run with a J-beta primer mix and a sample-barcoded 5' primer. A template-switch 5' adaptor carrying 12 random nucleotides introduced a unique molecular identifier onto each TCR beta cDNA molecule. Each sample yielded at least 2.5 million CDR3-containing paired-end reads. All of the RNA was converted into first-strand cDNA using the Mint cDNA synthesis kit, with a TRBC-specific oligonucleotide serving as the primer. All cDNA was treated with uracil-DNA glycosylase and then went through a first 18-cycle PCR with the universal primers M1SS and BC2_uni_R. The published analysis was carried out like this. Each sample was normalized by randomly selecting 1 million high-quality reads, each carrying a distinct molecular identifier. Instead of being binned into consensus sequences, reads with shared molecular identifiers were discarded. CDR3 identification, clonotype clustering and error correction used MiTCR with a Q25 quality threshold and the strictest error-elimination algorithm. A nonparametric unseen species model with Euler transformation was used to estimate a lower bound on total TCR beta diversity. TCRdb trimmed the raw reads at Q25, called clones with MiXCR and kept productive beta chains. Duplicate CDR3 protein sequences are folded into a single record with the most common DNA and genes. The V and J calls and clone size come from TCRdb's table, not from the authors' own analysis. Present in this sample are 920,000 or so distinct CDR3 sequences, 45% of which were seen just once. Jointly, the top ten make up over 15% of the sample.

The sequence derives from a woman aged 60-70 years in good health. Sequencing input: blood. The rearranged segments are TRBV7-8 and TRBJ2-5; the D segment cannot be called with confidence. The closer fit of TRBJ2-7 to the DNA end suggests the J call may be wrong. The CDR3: CASSLGRMVREQYF. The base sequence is TGTGCCAGCAGCTTAGGTAGGATGGTACGCGAGCAGTACTTC.